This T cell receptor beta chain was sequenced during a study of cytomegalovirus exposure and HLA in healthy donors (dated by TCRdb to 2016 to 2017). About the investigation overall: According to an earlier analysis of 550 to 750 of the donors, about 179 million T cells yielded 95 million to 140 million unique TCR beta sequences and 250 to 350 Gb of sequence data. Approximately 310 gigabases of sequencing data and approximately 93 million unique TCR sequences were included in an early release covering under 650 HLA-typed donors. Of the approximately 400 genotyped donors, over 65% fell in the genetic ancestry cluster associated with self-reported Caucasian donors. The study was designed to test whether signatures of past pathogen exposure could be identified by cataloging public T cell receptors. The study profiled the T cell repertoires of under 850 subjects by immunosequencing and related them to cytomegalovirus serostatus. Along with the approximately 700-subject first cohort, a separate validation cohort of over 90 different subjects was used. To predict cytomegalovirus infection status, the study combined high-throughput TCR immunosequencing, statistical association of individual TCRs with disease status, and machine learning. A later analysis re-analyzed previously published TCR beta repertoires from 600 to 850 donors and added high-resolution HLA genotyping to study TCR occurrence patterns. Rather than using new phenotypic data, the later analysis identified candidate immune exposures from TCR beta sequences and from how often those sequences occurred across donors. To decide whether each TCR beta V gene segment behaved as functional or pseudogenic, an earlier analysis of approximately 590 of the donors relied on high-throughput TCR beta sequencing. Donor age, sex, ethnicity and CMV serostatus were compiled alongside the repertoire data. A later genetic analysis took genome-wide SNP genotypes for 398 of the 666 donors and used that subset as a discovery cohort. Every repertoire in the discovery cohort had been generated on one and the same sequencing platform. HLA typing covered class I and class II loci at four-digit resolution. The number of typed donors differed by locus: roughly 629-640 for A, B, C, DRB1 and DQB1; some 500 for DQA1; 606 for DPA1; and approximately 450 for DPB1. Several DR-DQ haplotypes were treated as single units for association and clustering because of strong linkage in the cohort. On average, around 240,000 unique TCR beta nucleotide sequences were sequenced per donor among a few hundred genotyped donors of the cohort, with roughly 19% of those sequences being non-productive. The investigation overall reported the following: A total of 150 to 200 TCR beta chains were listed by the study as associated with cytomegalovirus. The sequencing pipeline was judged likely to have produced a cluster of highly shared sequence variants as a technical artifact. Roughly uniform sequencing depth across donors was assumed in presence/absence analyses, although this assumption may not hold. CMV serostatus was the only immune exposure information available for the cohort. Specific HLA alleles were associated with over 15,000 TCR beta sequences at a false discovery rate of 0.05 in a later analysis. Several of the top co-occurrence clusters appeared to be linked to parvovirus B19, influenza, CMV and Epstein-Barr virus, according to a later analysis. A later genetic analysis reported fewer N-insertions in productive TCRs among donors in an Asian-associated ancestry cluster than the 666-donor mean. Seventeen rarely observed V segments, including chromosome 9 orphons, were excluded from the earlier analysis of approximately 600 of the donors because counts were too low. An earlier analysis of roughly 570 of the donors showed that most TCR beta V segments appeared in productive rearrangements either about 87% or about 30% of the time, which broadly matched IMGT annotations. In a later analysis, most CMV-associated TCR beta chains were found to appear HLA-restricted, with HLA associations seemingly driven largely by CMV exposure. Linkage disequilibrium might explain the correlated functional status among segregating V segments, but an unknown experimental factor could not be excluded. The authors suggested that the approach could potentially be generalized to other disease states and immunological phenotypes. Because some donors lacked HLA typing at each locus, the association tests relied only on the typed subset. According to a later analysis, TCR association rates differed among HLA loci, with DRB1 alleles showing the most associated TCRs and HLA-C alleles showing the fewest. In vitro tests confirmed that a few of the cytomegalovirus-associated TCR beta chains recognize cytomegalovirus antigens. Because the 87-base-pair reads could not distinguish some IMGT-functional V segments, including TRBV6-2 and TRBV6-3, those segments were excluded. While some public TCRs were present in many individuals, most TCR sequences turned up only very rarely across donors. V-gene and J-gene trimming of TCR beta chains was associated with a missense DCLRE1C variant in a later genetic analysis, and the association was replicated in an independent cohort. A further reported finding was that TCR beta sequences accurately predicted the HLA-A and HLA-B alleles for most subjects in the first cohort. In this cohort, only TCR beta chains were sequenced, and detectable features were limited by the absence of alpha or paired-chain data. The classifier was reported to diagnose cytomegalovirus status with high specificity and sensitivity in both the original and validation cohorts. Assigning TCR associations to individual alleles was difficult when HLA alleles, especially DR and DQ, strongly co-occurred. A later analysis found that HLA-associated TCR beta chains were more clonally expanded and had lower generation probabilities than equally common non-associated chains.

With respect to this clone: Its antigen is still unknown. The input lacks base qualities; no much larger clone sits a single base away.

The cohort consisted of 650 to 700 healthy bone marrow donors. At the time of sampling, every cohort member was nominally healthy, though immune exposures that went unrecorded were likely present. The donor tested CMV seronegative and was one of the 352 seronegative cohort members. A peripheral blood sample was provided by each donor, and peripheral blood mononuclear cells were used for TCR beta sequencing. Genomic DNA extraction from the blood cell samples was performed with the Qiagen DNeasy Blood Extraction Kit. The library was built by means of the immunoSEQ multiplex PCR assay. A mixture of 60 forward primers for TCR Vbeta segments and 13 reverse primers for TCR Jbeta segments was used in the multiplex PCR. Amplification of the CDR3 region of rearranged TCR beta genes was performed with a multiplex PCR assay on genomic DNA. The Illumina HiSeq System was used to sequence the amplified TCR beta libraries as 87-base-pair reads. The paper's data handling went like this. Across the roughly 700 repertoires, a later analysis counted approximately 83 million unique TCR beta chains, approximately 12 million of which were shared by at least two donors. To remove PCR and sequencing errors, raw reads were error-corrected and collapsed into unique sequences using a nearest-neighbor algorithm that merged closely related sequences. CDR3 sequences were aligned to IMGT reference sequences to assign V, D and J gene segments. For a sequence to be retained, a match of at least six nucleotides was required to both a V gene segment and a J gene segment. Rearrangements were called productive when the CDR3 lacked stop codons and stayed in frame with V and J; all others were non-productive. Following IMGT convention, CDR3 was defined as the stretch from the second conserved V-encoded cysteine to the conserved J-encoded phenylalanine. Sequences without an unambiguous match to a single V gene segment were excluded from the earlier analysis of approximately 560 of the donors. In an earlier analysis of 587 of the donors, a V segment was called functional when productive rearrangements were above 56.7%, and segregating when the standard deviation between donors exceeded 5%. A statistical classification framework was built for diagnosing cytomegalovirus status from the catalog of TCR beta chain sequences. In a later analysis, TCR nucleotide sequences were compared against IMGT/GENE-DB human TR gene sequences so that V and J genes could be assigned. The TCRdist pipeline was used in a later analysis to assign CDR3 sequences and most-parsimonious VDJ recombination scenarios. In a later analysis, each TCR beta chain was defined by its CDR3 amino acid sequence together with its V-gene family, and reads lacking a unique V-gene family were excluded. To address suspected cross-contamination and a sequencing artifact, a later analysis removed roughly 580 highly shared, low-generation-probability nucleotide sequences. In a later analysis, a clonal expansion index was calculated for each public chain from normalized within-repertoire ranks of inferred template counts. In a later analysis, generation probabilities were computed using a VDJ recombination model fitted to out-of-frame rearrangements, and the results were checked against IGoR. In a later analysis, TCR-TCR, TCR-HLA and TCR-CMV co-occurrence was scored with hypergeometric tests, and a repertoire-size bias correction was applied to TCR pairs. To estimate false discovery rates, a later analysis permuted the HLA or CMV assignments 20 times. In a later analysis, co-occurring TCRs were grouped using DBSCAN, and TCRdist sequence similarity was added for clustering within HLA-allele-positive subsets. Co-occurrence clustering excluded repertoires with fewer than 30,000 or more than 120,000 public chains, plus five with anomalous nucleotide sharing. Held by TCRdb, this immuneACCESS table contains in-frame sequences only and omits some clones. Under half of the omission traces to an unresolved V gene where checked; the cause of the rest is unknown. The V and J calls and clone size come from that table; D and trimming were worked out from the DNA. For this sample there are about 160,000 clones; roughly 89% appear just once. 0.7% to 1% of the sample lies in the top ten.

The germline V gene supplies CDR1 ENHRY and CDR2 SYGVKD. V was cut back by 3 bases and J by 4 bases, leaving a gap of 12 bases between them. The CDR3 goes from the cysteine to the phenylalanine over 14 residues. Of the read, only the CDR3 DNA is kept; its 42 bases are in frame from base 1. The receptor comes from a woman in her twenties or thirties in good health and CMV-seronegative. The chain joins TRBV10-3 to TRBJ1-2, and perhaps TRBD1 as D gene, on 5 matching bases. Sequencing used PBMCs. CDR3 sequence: CAISERGRGYGYTF. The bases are TGTGCCATCAGTGAACGGGGGAGGGGCTATGGCTACACCTTC.